The 20 T cell receptor beta chains below all came from one sample that was sequenced in a study of early stage breast cancer tumors. Assay: immunoSEQ multiplex PCR; the TCRdb copy retains only in-frame clones and omits some. The table records approximately 70,000 clones, 65% to 85% of them present only once. Sequenced: blood. The receptor source for this set is a person aged 35 to 50 with breast cancer.

The chain joins TRBV27 to TRBJ1-2; D call uncertain. CDR3 length: 13 residues. The V gene's germline CDR1 is MNHEY and CDR2 SMNVEV (reference sequence). V was trimmed by 6 bases and J by 2 bases, leaving 10 bases between them. The CDR3 protein is CASRSNTNYGYTF. The CDR3 coding sequence is TGTGCCAGCAGGTCCAACACAAACTATGGCTACACCTTC.

As concerns this clone: Other DNA sequences in this specimen translate into the identical CDR3. The J gene is TRBJ1-3, the V gene TRBV10-3; TRBD1 matches at 9 bases. CDR3 length: 15 residues. In germline, CDR1 is ENHRY, CDR2 SYGVKD. The V and J ends lost 6 bases and 4 bases, in that order; junction bases with no gene match: 7. This CDR3 reads CAISATGGTGNTIYF. The CDR3 DNA sequence: TGTGCCATCAGCGCGACAGGGGGTACAGGAAACACCATATATTTT.

The chain carries TRBV27 and TRBJ1-1, with D tentatively TRBD1 (6 bases). This CDR3 spans 11 amino acids. Trimming removed 4 bases from V and 11 bases from J, with 11 bases in between. Germline V gene lookup returns CDR1 MNHEY and CDR2 SMNVEV (reference sequence). The chain's CDR3 is CASSWGQQAFF. The CDR3 DNA reads as TGTGCCAGCAGTTGGGGACAACAGGCTTTCTTT.

This clone was seen a few times. This chain links TRBV6-1 with TRBJ1-2, with D uncertain. Germline V CDR1 and CDR2: MNHNS, SASEGT. The V gene lost 2 bases and the J gene lost 8 bases, with 9 bases spanning the gap. This CDR3 spans 12 amino acids. The CDR3 spells CASSEPPEGYTF. The CDR3 nucleotides are TGTGCCAGCAGTGAACCACCCGAAGGCTACACCTTC.

The rearrangement joins TRBV27 to TRBJ1-2; maybe TRBD1 (5 bases). Trimming removed 3 bases at V and 0 bases at J, with 14 bases between. CDR1 and CDR2 from the germline V gene are MNHEY and SMNVEV (reference sequence). This CDR3 region has 16 residues. The CDR3 DNA sequence: TGTGCCAGCAGTTTGGGTGGGACGGATCCTAACTATGGCTACACCTTC. Its translation is CASSLGGTDPNYGYTF.

The rearrangement uses TRBV27 and TRBJ2-4; D might be TRBD2 (6 bases). V was shortened by 4 bases and J by 0 bases, with 10 bases between the two germline ends. In germline, CDR1 is MNHEY, CDR2 SMNVEV (reference sequence). The CDR3 spans 15 residues. The CDR3 DNA follows: TGTGCCAGCAGTTCTCTGGGGGGAGCCAAAAACATTCAGTACTTC. It specifies CASSSLGGAKNIQYF.

The rearrangement uses TRBV4-1 and TRBJ1-5; 7 nucleotides match TRBD1. CDR1 is MGHRA, CDR2 YSYEKL, per germline. The CDR3 is made up of 13 amino acids. With 2 bases clipped from V and 5 bases from J, the junction kept 0 bases outside the gene matches. CDR3 sequence reads: CASSQTGDQPQHF. CDR3 sequence (DNA): TGCGCCAGCAGCCAAACAGGGGATCAGCCCCAGCATTTT.

This sequence joins TRBV28 and TRBJ1-1; 8 bases map to TRBD1. CDR3 size: 15 residues. Per the germline V gene, CDR1 is MDHEN and CDR2 is SYDVKM. J gave up 4 bases and V 2 bases, and 6 bases lay outside the gene matches. CDR3 sequence reads: CASSLGQGRGTEAFF. Here the CDR3 DNA reads TGTGCCAGCAGTTTAGGACAGGGAAGGGGCACTGAAGCTTTCTTT.

The DNA for the CDR3 is TGTGCCAGCAAGGGGGGAGCCCCCGAGCAGTACTTC. The encoded protein is CASKGGAPEQYF. The chain combines TRBV6-1 with TRBJ2-7, with D tentatively TRBD1 or TRBD2 (6 bases each). The CDR3 extends over 12 amino acids. Germline loops: CDR1 MNHNS, CDR2 SASEGT. The V end was cut by 7 bases, the J end by 6 bases, with 13 bases between.

CDR3 sequence reads: CASSLFKGGGQETQYF. The CDR3 region has the DNA TGTGCCAGCAGTTTATTTAAGGGAGGGGGTCAAGAGACCCAGTACTTC. The chain joins TRBV28 to TRBJ2-5; TRBD2 is a possible D gene (7 bases). Germline V gene lookup returns CDR1 MDHEN and CDR2 SYDVKM. CDR3 length: 16 residues. V lost 1 base and J 2 bases, leaving 14 bases between the germline ends.

V gene TRBV4-1 combines with J gene TRBJ2-1; 7 bases line up with TRBD2. The CDR3 runs to 17 residues. Germline loops: CDR1 MGHRA, CDR2 YSYEKL. With 0 bases clipped from V and 9 bases from J, the junction kept 14 bases outside the gene matches. The CDR3 spells CASSQDLGGRALGEQFF. The CDR3 DNA follows: TGCGCCAGCAGCCAAGATTTAGGAGGGAGGGCCCTCGGTGAGCAGTTCTTC.

The chain joins TRBV11-2 to TRBJ2-7, with no clear D. V was shortened by 1 base and J by 4 bases, with 8 bases between the two germline ends. Germline CDR1 reads SGHAT; CDR2 reads FQNNGV. The CDR3 is 13 amino acids. The DNA for the CDR3 is TGTGCCAGCAGCTTAGCGGCCCTATACGAGCAGTACTTC. As protein: CASSLAALYEQYF.

This chain uses TRBV7-2 with TRBJ1-5, with a weak D call TRBD1 (5 bases). In germline, CDR1 is SGHTA, CDR2 FQGNSA. The V and J ends lost 2 bases and 3 bases respectively, with 11 bases between them. The CDR3 contains 15 residues. CDR3 DNA: TGTGCCAGCAGCTTACTAGGGGCCTACAATCAGCCCCAGCATTTT. It encodes CASSLLGAYNQPQHF.

V usage is TRBV27 and J usage is TRBJ2-7; 10 nucleotides match TRBD2. The germline V gene encodes CDR1 MNHEY and CDR2 SMNVEV (reference sequence). The CDR3 has 15 amino acids. J gave up 6 bases and V 0 bases, and 5 bases lay outside the gene matches. The CDR3 sequence is CASSLSGTSVGEQYF. The CDR3 DNA is TGTGCCAGCAGTTTATCCGGGACTAGCGTCGGCGAGCAGTACTTC.

V usage is TRBV2 and J usage is TRBJ2-1, with D perhaps being TRBD1 or TRBD2 (5 bases each). V was trimmed by 6 bases and J by 12 bases, leaving 21 bases between them. The CDR3 totals 14 residues. Germline CDR1 SNHLY, CDR2 FYNNEI. The CDR3, as DNA: TGTGCCAGCAGCCCATTTGGGACCACCCAGGGGCAGTTCTTC. It is translated as CASSPFGTTQGQFF.

The chain's CDR3 is CAWSVHGTGVGEQFF. In DNA form, the CDR3 reads TGTGCCTGGAGTGTACACGGGACAGGGGTCGGTGAGCAGTTCTTC. J is TRBJ2-1 and V is TRBV30; 10 bases map to TRBD1. Germline V gene lookup returns CDR1 GTSNPN and CDR2 SVGIG (reference sequence). The CDR3 extends over 15 amino acids. V shed 0 bases, J shed 9 bases, and the junction held 8 bases outside the gene matches.

The chain links TRBV2 to TRBJ1-5; no reliable D call. The CDR3 has 14 residues. Between the trimmed V and J ends, which lost 1 base and 1 base, there was a span of 5 bases. CDR1 SNHLY and CDR2 FYNNEI come from the germline V gene. The DNA of the CDR3 is TGTGCCAGCAGTGAAGGGATAAGCAATCAGCCCCAGCATTTT. Its protein is CASSEGISNQPQHF.

This chain links TRBV27 with TRBJ1-5; a possible D gene is TRBD1 (5 bases). Trimming took off 2 bases at V and 1 base at J, with 9 bases between the two ends. CDR1 and CDR2 from the germline V gene are MNHEY and SMNVEV (reference sequence). The CDR3 is 15 residues long. CDR3 in amino acids: CASSLEGLSNQPQHF. As DNA, the CDR3 is TGTGCCAGCAGTTTAGAGGGGCTGAGCAATCAGCCCCAGCATTTT.

V gene TRBV5-5 combines with J gene TRBJ2-2, with D tentatively TRBD1 or TRBD2 (5 bases each). Trimming removed 0 bases at V and 8 bases at J, with 8 bases between. Germline CDR1 reads SGHKS; CDR2 reads YYEKEE (reference sequence). CDR3 size: 13 residues. The CDR3 bases are TGTGCCAGCAGCTTGGCCTGGGGGGGGGAGCTGTTTTTT. This codes for CASSLAWGGELFF.

The chain recombines TRBV5-1 with TRBJ1-2, with 9 bases that match TRBD1. Germline assignment: CDR1 SGHRS and CDR2 YFSETQ. The CDR3 runs to 16 residues. V was pared by 2 bases and J by 2 bases, with 7 bases of the junction left unmatched. CDR3 bases: TGCGCCAGCAGCTTACTACAGGGGGCGTTGAACTATGGCTACACCTTC. It translates to CASSLLQGALNYGYTF.